A selection of T cell receptor beta chains follows, all from one sample in a study of OX40 agonist ivuxolimab in advanced cancers. Libraries were prepared by immunoSEQ multiplex PCR; TCRdb keeps only in-frame clonotypes and omits some of them. The sample shows approximately 99,000 clones, roughly nine tenths of them seen only once. This specimen was CD4+ or CD8+ T cells sorted from blood, taken in a trial of the OX40 agonist ivuxolimab. These receptor sequences come from an adult with an advanced solid tumor such as melanoma, head and neck, liver or kidney cancer. CDR3s include the opening cysteine and the closing phenylalanine or tryptophan. Fields, in order: V gene, clone size, D gene, CDR3 length, J gene, CDR3 protein, CDR3 DNA. The D gene is left open where the match is weak. Some rows mark clone size as missing; the rest say once, few, many or name a class of expanded clone.

v_call: TRBV5-1
clone_size: .
d_call: TRBD1
cdr3_length: 16
j_call: TRBJ1-1
cdr3_aa: CASSHRDSDMNTEAFF
cdr3_nt: TGCGCCAGCAGCCACCGGGACAGCGATATGAACACTGAAGCTTTCTTT

v_call: TRBV21-1
clone_size: .
d_call: .
cdr3_length: 15
j_call: TRBJ1-1
cdr3_aa: CASSIDRGGNTEAFF
cdr3_nt: TGTGCCAGCAGCATCGACAGGGGCGGGAACACTGAAGCTTTCTTT

v_call: TRBV7-9
clone_size: .
d_call: .
cdr3_length: 13
j_call: TRBJ1-3
cdr3_aa: CASSLEGRNTIYF
cdr3_nt: TGTGCCAGCAGCTTAGAGGGGAGAAACACCATATATTTT

v_call: TRBV27
clone_size: medium-sized
d_call: .
cdr3_length: 12
j_call: TRBJ1-1
cdr3_aa: CASSLLGREAFF
cdr3_nt: TGTGCCAGCAGTTTGTTAGGGAGGGAAGCTTTCTTT

v_call: TRBV30
clone_size: .
d_call: .
cdr3_length: 14
j_call: TRBJ2-1
cdr3_aa: CAWSGERSYNEQFF
cdr3_nt: TGTGCCTGGAGTGGCGAGCGGAGCTACAATGAGCAGTTCTTC

v_call: TRBV2
clone_size: .
d_call: TRBD1
cdr3_length: 15
j_call: TRBJ1-5
cdr3_aa: CASSWGQAENQPQHF
cdr3_nt: TGTGCCAGCAGTTGGGGACAGGCTGAGAATCAGCCCCAGCATTTT

v_call: TRBV2
clone_size: .
d_call: TRBD1
cdr3_length: 14
j_call: TRBJ2-7
cdr3_aa: CASSSPGQIYEQYF
cdr3_nt: TGTGCCAGCAGCTCCCCGGGACAGATCTACGAGCAGTACTTC

v_call: TRBV7-9
clone_size: .
d_call: TRBD1
cdr3_length: 14
j_call: TRBJ2-7
cdr3_aa: CASSLGTGPYEQYF
cdr3_nt: TGTGCCAGCAGCCTCGGGACAGGGCCCTACGAGCAGTACTTC

v_call: TRBV18
clone_size: .
d_call: .
cdr3_length: 12
j_call: TRBJ2-3
cdr3_aa: CASSLGTDTQYF
cdr3_nt: TGTGCCAGCTCCCTAGGCACAGATACGCAGTATTTT

v_call: TRBV12-5
clone_size: .
d_call: .
cdr3_length: 15
j_call: TRBJ1-5
cdr3_aa: CASGLGTAESQPQHF
cdr3_nt: TGTGCTAGTGGTTTGGGGACCGCCGAGAGTCAGCCCCAGCATTTT

v_call: TRBV30
clone_size: .
d_call: .
cdr3_length: 12
j_call: TRBJ1-2
cdr3_aa: CAWSSWSYGYTF
cdr3_nt: TGTGCCTGGAGCTCTTGGAGCTATGGCTACACCTTC

v_call: TRBV7-9
clone_size: .
d_call: .
cdr3_length: 14
j_call: TRBJ1-4
cdr3_aa: CASSTSGANEKLFF
cdr3_nt: TGTGCCAGCAGCACCTCGGGGGCCAATGAAAAACTGTTTTTT

v_call: TRBV6-6
clone_size: .
d_call: TRBD1
cdr3_length: 14
j_call: TRBJ1-5
cdr3_aa: CASSPDRVGQPQHF
cdr3_nt: TGTGCCAGCAGTCCGGACAGGGTAGGTCAGCCCCAGCATTTT

v_call: TRBV30
clone_size: .
d_call: .
cdr3_length: 11
j_call: TRBJ2-5
cdr3_aa: CAWSWRETQYF
cdr3_nt: TGTGCCTGGAGTTGGCGGGAGACCCAGTACTTC

v_call: TRBV19
clone_size: .
d_call: .
cdr3_length: 13
j_call: TRBJ2-3
cdr3_aa: CASSIWGTDTQYF
cdr3_nt: TGTGCCAGTAGTATTTGGGGCACAGATACGCAGTATTTT

v_call: TRBV7-2
clone_size: .
d_call: TRBD2
cdr3_length: 16
j_call: TRBJ2-5
cdr3_aa: CASSLAPSGPQETQYF
cdr3_nt: TGTGCCAGCAGCTTAGCGCCTAGCGGACCACAAGAGACCCAGTACTTC

v_call: TRBV15
clone_size: once
d_call: .
cdr3_length: 15
j_call: TRBJ1-2
cdr3_aa: CATSRENLGAYGYTF
cdr3_nt: TGTGCCACCAGCAGAGAAAATCTAGGAGCCTATGGCTACACCTTC

v_call: TRBV14
clone_size: .
d_call: TRBD2
cdr3_length: 17
j_call: TRBJ2-1
cdr3_aa: CASSPLARTSGDNEQFF
cdr3_nt: TGTGCCAGCAGCCCGTTGGCCAGGACTAGCGGAGACAATGAGCAGTTCTTC

v_call: TRBV5-6
clone_size: .
d_call: TRBD2
cdr3_length: 15
j_call: TRBJ2-5
cdr3_aa: CASSRIAGLAETQYF
cdr3_nt: TGTGCCAGCAGTCGAATAGCGGGGTTGGCAGAGACCCAGTACTTC

v_call: TRBV29-1
clone_size: many
d_call: .
cdr3_length: 12
j_call: TRBJ1-2
cdr3_aa: CSVLQGRGGYTF
cdr3_nt: TGCAGCGTACTACAGGGTAGAGGTGGCTACACCTTC

v_call: TRBV5-1
clone_size: .
d_call: TRBD2
cdr3_length: 19
j_call: TRBJ2-1
cdr3_aa: CASSFPPTVIAGNIDEQFF
cdr3_nt: TGCGCCAGCAGCTTCCCACCGACGGTTATAGCGGGAAATATCGATGAGCAGTTCTTC

v_call: TRBV7-6
clone_size: .
d_call: .
cdr3_length: 15
j_call: TRBJ1-6
cdr3_aa: CASSLAGYSNSPLHF
cdr3_nt: TGTGCCAGCAGCTTAGCGGGGTACAGTAATTCACCCCTCCACTTT

v_call: TRBV9
clone_size: .
d_call: TRBD1
cdr3_length: 17
j_call: TRBJ1-2
cdr3_aa: CASSPRTGGEVNYGYTF
cdr3_nt: TGTGCCAGCAGCCCCCGGACAGGGGGAGAGGTTAACTATGGCTACACCTTC

v_call: TRBV5-1
clone_size: few
d_call: .
cdr3_length: 15
j_call: TRBJ1-2
cdr3_aa: CASSLDVRMDYGYTF
cdr3_nt: TGCGCCAGCAGCTTGGACGTCAGGATGGACTATGGCTACACCTTC

v_call: TRBV27
clone_size: .
d_call: TRBD1
cdr3_length: 15
j_call: TRBJ1-2
cdr3_aa: CASSSLDRGLYGYTF
cdr3_nt: TGTGCCAGCAGTTCCCTCGACAGGGGCCTCTATGGCTACACCTTC

v_call: TRBV30
clone_size: few
d_call: .
cdr3_length: 12
j_call: TRBJ1-1
cdr3_aa: CAWRGIYTEAFF
cdr3_nt: TGTGCCTGGAGAGGGATTTACACTGAAGCTTTCTTT

v_call: TRBV11-3
clone_size: .
d_call: .
cdr3_length: 13
j_call: TRBJ1-2
cdr3_aa: CASSPPSTTGYTF
cdr3_nt: TGTGCCAGCAGCCCCCCATCGACGACTGGCTACACCTTC

v_call: TRBV5-1
clone_size: .
d_call: .
cdr3_length: 14
j_call: TRBJ2-3
cdr3_aa: CASSSLFPTDTQYF
cdr3_nt: TGCGCCAGCAGCTCCCTATTTCCCACAGATACGCAGTATTTT

v_call: TRBV4-1
clone_size: .
d_call: .
cdr3_length: 15
j_call: TRBJ2-1
cdr3_aa: CASSQDTRQTNEQFF
cdr3_nt: TGCGCCAGCAGCCAAGATACGCGACAGACCAATGAGCAGTTCTTC

v_call: TRBV27
clone_size: .
d_call: .
cdr3_length: 12
j_call: TRBJ2-1
cdr3_aa: CASRTRDEEQFF
cdr3_nt: TGTGCCAGCAGGACCAGGGACGAGGAGCAGTTCTTC

v_call: TRBV2
clone_size: few
d_call: TRBD1
cdr3_length: 13
j_call: TRBJ1-1
cdr3_aa: CASRYRGGTEAFF
cdr3_nt: TGTGCCAGCAGGTACAGGGGCGGCACTGAAGCTTTCTTT

v_call: TRBV14
clone_size: .
d_call: .
cdr3_length: 19
j_call: TRBJ1-1
cdr3_aa: CASSQRRIRTVGWGTEAFF
cdr3_nt: TGTGCCAGCAGCCAAAGGAGGATAAGGACGGTGGGATGGGGTACTGAAGCTTTCTTT

v_call: TRBV19
clone_size: .
d_call: TRBD2
cdr3_length: 15
j_call: TRBJ2-3
cdr3_aa: CASSMAGVPTDTQYF
cdr3_nt: TGTGCCAGTAGTATGGCGGGGGTACCCACAGATACGCAGTATTTT

v_call: TRBV19
clone_size: .
d_call: .
cdr3_length: 14
j_call: TRBJ2-4
cdr3_aa: CASSTGKAKNIQYF
cdr3_nt: TGTGCCAGTTCAACAGGGAAGGCCAAAAACATTCAGTACTTC

v_call: TRBV6-5
clone_size: .
d_call: TRBD1
cdr3_length: 14
j_call: TRBJ1-2
cdr3_aa: CASSYSRGQYGYTF
cdr3_nt: TGTGCCAGCAGTTACTCCAGGGGGCAATATGGCTACACCTTC

v_call: TRBV19
clone_size: .
d_call: TRBD1
cdr3_length: 17
j_call: TRBJ1-2
cdr3_aa: CASSINYRGSANYGYTF
cdr3_nt: TGTGCCAGTAGTATAAATTACAGGGGTTCTGCTAACTATGGCTACACCTTC

v_call: TRBV30
clone_size: .
d_call: .
cdr3_length: 15
j_call: TRBJ1-5
cdr3_aa: CAWRGVGGDGQPQHF
cdr3_nt: TGTGCCTGGAGGGGGGTTGGAGGGGATGGTCAGCCCCAGCATTTT

v_call: TRBV7-2
clone_size: .
d_call: .
cdr3_length: 14
j_call: TRBJ2-1
cdr3_aa: CASSLSGPYNEQFF
cdr3_nt: TGTGCCAGCAGCTTATCTGGCCCCTACAATGAGCAGTTCTTC

v_call: TRBV19
clone_size: .
d_call: TRBD1
cdr3_length: 15
j_call: TRBJ1-6
cdr3_aa: CASSRTGVDNSPLHF
cdr3_nt: TGTGCCAGTAGTAGGACAGGTGTCGATAATTCACCCCTCCACTTT

v_call: TRBV6-1
clone_size: few
d_call: .
cdr3_length: 12
j_call: TRBJ2-1
cdr3_aa: CASRKVSNEQFF
cdr3_nt: TGTGCCAGCAGGAAGGTTAGCAATGAGCAGTTCTTC

v_call: TRBV19
clone_size: once
d_call: .
cdr3_length: 13
j_call: TRBJ1-2
cdr3_aa: CASSIGNTGGYTF
cdr3_nt: TGTGCCAGTAGTATTGGCAATACGGGTGGCTACACCTTC

v_call: TRBV14
clone_size: .
d_call: .
cdr3_length: 15
j_call: TRBJ1-2
cdr3_aa: CASSQDYAGPYGYTF
cdr3_nt: TGTGCCAGCAGCCAAGATTACGCAGGCCCTTATGGCTACACCTTC

v_call: TRBV6-4
clone_size: .
d_call: .
cdr3_length: 19
j_call: TRBJ2-2
cdr3_aa: CASSDSPCWGSTDTGELFF
cdr3_nt: TGTGCCAGCAGTGACTCCCCCTGTTGGGGGAGCACGGACACCGGGGAGCTGTTTTTT

v_call: TRBV4-3
clone_size: .
d_call: TRBD1
cdr3_length: 16
j_call: TRBJ1-6
cdr3_aa: CASSQESGQGNSPLHF
cdr3_nt: TGCGCCAGCAGCCAAGAGAGTGGACAGGGTAATTCACCCCTCCACTTT

v_call: TRBV6-5
clone_size: .
d_call: .
cdr3_length: 15
j_call: TRBJ1-6
cdr3_aa: CASSYEGTYNSPLHF
cdr3_nt: TGTGCCAGCAGTTATGAGGGGACGTATAATTCACCCCTCCACTTT

v_call: TRBV9
clone_size: .
d_call: TRBD2
cdr3_length: 18
j_call: TRBJ2-1
cdr3_aa: CASSVTHGTSGGANEQFF
cdr3_nt: TGTGCCAGCAGCGTAACTCATGGGACTAGCGGGGGGGCCAATGAGCAGTTCTTC